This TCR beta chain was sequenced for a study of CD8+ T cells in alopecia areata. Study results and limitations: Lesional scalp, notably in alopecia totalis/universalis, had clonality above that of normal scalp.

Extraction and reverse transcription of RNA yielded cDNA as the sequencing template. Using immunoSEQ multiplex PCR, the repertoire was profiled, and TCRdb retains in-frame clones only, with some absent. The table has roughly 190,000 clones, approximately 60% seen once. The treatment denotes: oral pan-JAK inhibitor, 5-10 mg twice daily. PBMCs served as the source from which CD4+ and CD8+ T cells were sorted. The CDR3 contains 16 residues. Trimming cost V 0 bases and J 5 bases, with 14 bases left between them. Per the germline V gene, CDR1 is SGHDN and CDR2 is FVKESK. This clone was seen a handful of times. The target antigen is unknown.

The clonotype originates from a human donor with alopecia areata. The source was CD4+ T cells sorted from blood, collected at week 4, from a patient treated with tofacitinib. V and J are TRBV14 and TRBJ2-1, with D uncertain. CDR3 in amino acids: CASSQDVGRNNNEQFF. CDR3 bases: TGTGCCAGCAGCCAAGATGTGGGCCGAAATAACAATGAGCAGTTCTTC.